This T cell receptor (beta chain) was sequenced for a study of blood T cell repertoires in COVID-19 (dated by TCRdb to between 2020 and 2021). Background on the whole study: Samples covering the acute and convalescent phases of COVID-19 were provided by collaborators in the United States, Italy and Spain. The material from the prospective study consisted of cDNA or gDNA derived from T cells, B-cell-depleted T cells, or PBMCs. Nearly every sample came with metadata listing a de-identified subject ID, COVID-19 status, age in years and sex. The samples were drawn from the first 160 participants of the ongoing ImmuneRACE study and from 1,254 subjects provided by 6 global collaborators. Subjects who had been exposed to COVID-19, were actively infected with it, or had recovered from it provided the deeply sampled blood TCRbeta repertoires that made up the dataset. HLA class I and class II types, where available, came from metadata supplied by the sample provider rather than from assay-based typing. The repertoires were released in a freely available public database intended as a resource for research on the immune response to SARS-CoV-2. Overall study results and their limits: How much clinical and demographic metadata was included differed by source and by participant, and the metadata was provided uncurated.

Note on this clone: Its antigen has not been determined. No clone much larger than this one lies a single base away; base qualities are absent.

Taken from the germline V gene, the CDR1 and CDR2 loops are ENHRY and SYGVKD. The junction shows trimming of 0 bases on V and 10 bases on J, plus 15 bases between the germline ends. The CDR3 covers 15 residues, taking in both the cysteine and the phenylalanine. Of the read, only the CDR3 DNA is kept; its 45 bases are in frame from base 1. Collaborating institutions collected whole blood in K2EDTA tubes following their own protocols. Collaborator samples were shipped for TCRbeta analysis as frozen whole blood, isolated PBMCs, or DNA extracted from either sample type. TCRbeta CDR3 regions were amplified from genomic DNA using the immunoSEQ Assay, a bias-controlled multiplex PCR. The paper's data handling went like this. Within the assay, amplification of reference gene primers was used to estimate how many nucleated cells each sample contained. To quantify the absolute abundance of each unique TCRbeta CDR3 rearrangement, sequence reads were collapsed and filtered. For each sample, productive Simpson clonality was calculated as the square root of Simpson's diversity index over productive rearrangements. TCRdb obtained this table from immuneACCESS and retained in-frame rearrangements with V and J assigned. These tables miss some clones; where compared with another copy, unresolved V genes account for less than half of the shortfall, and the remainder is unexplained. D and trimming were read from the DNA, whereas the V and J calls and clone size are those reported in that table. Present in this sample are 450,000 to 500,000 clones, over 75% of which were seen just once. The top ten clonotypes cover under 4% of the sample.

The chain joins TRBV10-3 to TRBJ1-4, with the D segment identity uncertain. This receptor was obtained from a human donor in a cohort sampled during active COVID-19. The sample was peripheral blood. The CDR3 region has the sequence CAISESVDPAGKLFF. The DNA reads TGTGCCATCAGTGAGTCAGTAGATCCCGCGGGAAAACTGTTTTTT.